Sequencing of this T cell receptor beta chain was carried out in a study of shared clonotypes between healthy human individuals. Study-level background: Per-donor plates numbered three CD4 naive, three CD4 memory, two CD8 naive and one CD8 memory. Study conclusions and caveats: Depth of sequencing was expected to influence donor clonotype sharing. Approximately 5.3% was the fraction of naive CD4 clonotypes found shared across four donors.

Note on this clone: Its antigen is undetermined.

The authors loaded about 200 ng DNA, 25,000 to 30,000 T cell genomes, into sorted-subset replicate PCRs. The method was immunoSEQ multiplex PCR; TCRdb's version includes in-frame clones alone and lacks a portion of them. The table has millions of clones, around nine tenths seen once. Germline values: CDR1 SGHNT, CDR2 YYREEE (reference sequence). Trimming removed 4 bases at V and 8 bases at J, with 13 bases between. The CDR3 sequence is 14 residues long. The chain carries TRBV5-4 and TRBJ1-6; D not resolved. Sample: naive CD4+ T cells sorted from blood. The subset denotes: CD45RA+ positively selected. The sequence was obtained from a man aged 18 to 29 in good health. CDR3 DNA sequence: TGTGCCAGCAGCCGGGTGCTTGGGGATTCACCCCTCCACTTT. It yields the protein CASSRVLGDSPLHF.